What follows are 19 T cell receptor beta chains derived from one specimen sequenced in a study of shared clonotypes between healthy human individuals. Assay: immunoSEQ multiplex PCR; the TCRdb copy retains only in-frame clones and omits some. The sample shows approximately 530,000 clones, 95% to 97% of them seen only once. The sequencing input was naive CD4+ T cells sorted from blood. Documented subset: CD45RA+ positively selected. The source is a woman aged 30 to 39 in good health.

The table lists this clone with a count of one. CDR3 residues: CASSHMRSSGNTIYF. The CDR3 nucleotides read TGTGCCAGCAGTCATATGAGGAGCTCTGGAAACACCATATATTTT. This chain connects TRBV6-6 to TRBJ1-3; D call uncertain. In germline, CDR1 is MNHNY, CDR2 SVGAGI (reference sequence). Trimming removed 5 bases at V and 0 bases at J, with 11 bases between. The CDR3 contains 15 residues.

The J gene is TRBJ1-2, the V gene TRBV6-5; D might be TRBD1 (6 bases). This CDR3 spans 11 amino acids. CDR1 and CDR2 (germline): MNHEY, SVGAGI. Trimming shortened V by 7 bases and J by 7 bases, and 10 bases separated the two germline ends. The CDR3 sequence: CASTRGGGYTF. The CDR3 DNA reads TGTGCCAGCACCAGGGGAGGTGGCTACACCTTC.

The genes are TRBV7-9 and TRBJ2-5; tentative D call: TRBD2 (5 bases). The J call may be mistaken, given a closer DNA end match to TRBJ2-7. There are 14 residues in the CDR3. Germline V gene data show CDR1 as SEHNR and CDR2 as FQNEAQ (reference sequence). The DNA for the CDR3 is TGTGCCAGCAGCTTGGGGAGTGGTACCTACGAGCAGTACTTC. This codes for CASSLGSGTYEQYF.

V and J are TRBV15 and TRBJ1-5; 8 bases agree with TRBD1. The V and J ends lost 5 bases and 5 bases, in that order; junction bases with no gene match: 8. The CDR3 length is 15 residues. Germline V lookup: CDR1 LNHNV, CDR2 YYDKDF (reference sequence). Written as DNA, the CDR3 is TGTGCCACCAGCCGACGACAGGGGAATTATCAGCCCCAGCATTTT. It is translated as CATSRRQGNYQPQHF.

Remarks on this clone: At one of its ends the junction is not consistent with the germline gene, which may arise from a read error. The chain recombines TRBV15 with TRBJ1-1; D not resolved. Germline V gene sequence: CDR1 LNHNV, CDR2 YYDKDF (reference sequence). This CDR3 contains 15 residues. This CDR3 is CATSRVRNTNIEAFF. The CDR3 DNA reads as TGTGCCACCAGCAGAGTCCGAAATACTAACATTGAAGCTTTCTTT.

This chain links TRBV19 with TRBJ1-4; the D gene is possibly TRBD1 (5 bases). The CDR3 length is 15 residues. CDR1 is LNHDA, CDR2 SQIVND, per germline (reference sequence). Trimming stripped 3 bases from V and 2 bases from J, with 10 bases between. The DNA for the CDR3 is TGTGCCAGTAGTATTCGCGGGGGGACTAATGAAAAACTGTTTTTT. This encodes CASSIRGGTNEKLFF.

The chain is built from TRBV28 and TRBJ2-3; 13 bases match TRBD2. The CDR3 sequence is 15 residues long. Germline assignment: CDR1 MDHEN and CDR2 SYDVKM. Unmatched junction bases numbered 6, after V lost 6 bases and J lost 6 bases. Written as DNA, the CDR3 is TGTGCCAGCAGAACTAGCGGGAGGGATAGGGATACGCAGTATTTT. Translated, it gives CASRTSGRDRDTQYF.

V and J are TRBV5-4 and TRBJ2-7, with 7 bases fitting TRBD1. Germline values: CDR1 SGHNT, CDR2 YYREEE (reference sequence). V trimming: 4 bases; J trimming: 5 bases; junction bases outside the gene matches: 6. There are 13 residues in the CDR3. CDR3: CASSTQGPHEQYF. In DNA, the CDR3 is TGTGCCAGCAGCACACAGGGGCCACACGAGCAGTACTTC.

The V and J genes are TRBV7-2 and TRBJ2-7, with 7 bases fitting TRBD2. In germline, CDR1 is SGHTA, CDR2 FQGNSA. J gave up 5 bases and V 4 bases, and 11 bases lay outside the gene matches. The CDR3 is 15 residues long. The CDR3 loop reads CASSSLAAGVHEQYF. The CDR3 bases are TGTGCCAGCAGCTCTCTAGCGGCCGGTGTCCACGAGCAGTACTTC.

The genes are TRBV5-4 and TRBJ2-3; D might be TRBD2 (5 bases). Trimming removed 4 bases at V and 2 bases at J, with 26 bases between. The CDR3 contains 19 residues. Germline lookup yields CDR1 SGHNT and CDR2 YYREEE (reference sequence). As DNA, the CDR3 is TGTGCCAGCAGCCCACCCCTGACACTTGGAGGTCCCAACACAGATACGCAGTATTTT. Amino acids: CASSPPLTLGGPNTDTQYF.

This chain joins TRBV20-1 and TRBJ1-5; no firm D call. Trimming removed 5 bases at V and 4 bases at J, with 3 bases between. Germline CDR1 DFQATT, CDR2 SNEGSKA (reference sequence). CDR3 length equals 10 residues. The CDR3 loop is CSAGNQPQHF. CDR3 in DNA: TGCAGTGCTGGGAATCAGCCCCAGCATTTT.

The rearrangement links TRBV19 to TRBJ2-7; D is tentatively TRBD1 or TRBD2 (5 bases each). CDR3 length equals 16 residues. Germline V gives CDR1 LNHDA, CDR2 SQIVND (reference sequence). With 3 bases removed from V and 2 bases from J, the gap between germline ends came to 17 bases. CDR3 residues: CASSIRGRDRPYEQYF. The DNA for the CDR3 is TGTGCCAGTAGTATTCGGGGCCGGGACCGACCCTACGAGCAGTACTTC.

This chain joins TRBV6-4 and TRBJ2-1, with 10 bases aligning to TRBD2. The V and J ends lost 3 bases and 6 bases, in that order; junction bases with no gene match: 2. Germline CDR1 MRHNA, CDR2 SNTAGT. This CDR3 contains 14 residues. The CDR3 DNA follows: TGTGCCAGCAGTGATCTAGCGGGAGCCAATGAGCAGTTCTTC. This sequence encodes CASSDLAGANEQFF.

The chain carries TRBV11-2 and TRBJ2-2; D gene uncertain. CDR1 is SGHAT and CDR2 is FQNNGV in the germline V gene. Deletions cut 5 bases from V and 7 bases from J, with 8 bases between. The CDR3 runs 12 residues. Here the CDR3 DNA reads TGTGCCAGCAGCCGGTCGGGCGGGGAGCTGTTTTTT. It codes for CASSRSGGELFF.

The rearrangement links TRBV15 to TRBJ1-1; D call uncertain. Trimming pared 1 base from V and 5 bases from J, leaving 8 bases between. The CDR3 extends over 13 amino acids. Per the germline V gene, CDR1 is LNHNV and CDR2 is YYDKDF (reference sequence). CDR3 region: CATSRVGRTEAFF. The CDR3 bases are TGTGCCACCAGCAGAGTCGGGAGGACTGAAGCTTTCTTT.

This sequence joins TRBV10-2 and TRBJ2-1; tentative D call: TRBD2 (7 bases). Germline V gene sequence: CDR1 WSHSY, CDR2 SAAADI. V was shortened by 4 bases and J by 7 bases, with 20 bases between the two germline ends. The CDR3 covers 16 residues. The CDR3 reads CASSAPGLWGHNEQFF. The CDR3 DNA sequence: TGCGCCAGCAGTGCACCGGGACTATGGGGACATAATGAGCAGTTCTTC.

This chain links TRBV19 with TRBJ1-1; weak D call: TRBD1 (5 bases). This CDR3 contains 11 residues. Trimming removed 9 bases at V and 11 bases at J, with 16 bases between. Germline V gives CDR1 LNHDA, CDR2 SQIVND (reference sequence). The CDR3 here is CASHPLGGAFF. CDR3 coding DNA: TGTGCCAGCCACCCCTTGGGGGGGGCTTTCTTT.

DNA of the CDR3: TGTGCCAGCAGTAAGACCGCAGGGGGCTTGGATGGCTACACCTTC. This encodes CASSKTAGGLDGYTF. This sequence joins TRBV5-4 and TRBJ1-2; 8 positions match TRBD1. The CDR3 totals 15 residues. Trimming removed 5 bases from V and 6 bases from J; junction bases left unmatched: 12. Germline V gene lookup returns CDR1 SGHNT and CDR2 YYREEE (reference sequence).

The V call is TRBV6-6, the J call TRBJ1-1, with a possible D match to TRBD1 (5 bases). Germline assignment: CDR1 MNHNY and CDR2 SVGAGI (reference sequence). The CDR3 runs to 13 residues. Trimming removed 5 bases at V and 7 bases at J, with 14 bases between. The CDR3 bases are TGTGCCAGCAGTCAAAGGGGTTCAGGTGAAGCTTTCTTT. It yields the protein CASSQRGSGEAFF.